These 16 T cell receptor beta chains were all obtained from the same sample, sequenced in a study of neurological immune-mediated disorders. Time point meaning: longitudinal time-point 2. Each CDR3 protein is one row after TCRdb ran MiXCR on the 5' RACE reads. The table has over 55,000 distinct CDR3 sequences, less than 10% seen once; the top ten hold under 15%. The source material was PBMCs. The origin of the receptors is a man aged 25 to 45 in good health.

This clonotype was seen many times. The chain uses TRBV11-2 and TRBJ2-1; D ambiguous. Germline loops: CDR1 SGHAT, CDR2 FQNNGV. Between the trimmed V and J ends, which lost 8 bases and 0 bases, there was a span of 14 bases. The CDR3 is made up of 15 amino acids. CDR3: CASGDGPSSYNEQFF. CDR3 coding DNA: TGTGCCAGCGGAGATGGTCCCAGCTCCTACAATGAGCAGTTCTTC.

This clonotype was recorded at least ten times. The chain links TRBV5-1 to TRBJ1-2; 7 bases line up with TRBD1. The CDR3 spans 15 residues. J lost 8 bases, V lost 0 bases, and 10 bases had no gene match. CDR1 and CDR2 from the germline V gene are SGHRS and YFSETQ. CDR3: CASSLELRGSKGYTF. CDR3 nucleotide sequence: TGCGCCAGCAGCTTGGAGCTCAGGGGGTCGAAGGGCTACACCTTC.

This clonotype was observed many times. This chain joins TRBV3-1 and TRBJ2-5, with D unresolved. Looked up from germline, CDR1 is LGHDT and CDR2 is YNNKEL (reference sequence). The CDR3 consists of 13 residues. V was pared by 3 bases and J by 4 bases, with 9 bases between. The CDR3, as DNA: TGTGCCAGCAGCCATGCCAACGCAGAGACCCAGTACTTC. Its protein is CASSHANAETQYF.

Many counts were recorded for this clonotype. The rearrangement links TRBV20-1 to TRBJ2-1, with D maybe TRBD2 (7 bases). The V end lost 5 bases, the J end lost 7 bases, and 12 bases lay between the germline ends. CDR1 is DFQATT, CDR2 SNEGSKA, per germline (reference sequence). There are 12 residues in the CDR3. CDR3 sequence (DNA): TGCAGTGCTGGGGGGGGCGGTAATGAGCAGTTCTTC. This sequence encodes CSAGGGGNEQFF.

Many counts were recorded for this clonotype. This chain links TRBV28 with TRBJ1-6; possible D gene TRBD1, 6 bases. The CDR3 length is 10 residues. V lost 8 bases to trimming and J lost 15 bases, with 11 bases between them. Germline CDR1 and CDR2: MDHEN and SYDVKM. CDR3 in amino acids: CASGGGDLHF. CDR3 nucleotides: TGTGCCAGCGGAGGGGGTGACCTCCACTTT. Supplemented by reference TRBV28 and TRBJ1-6, the full variable domain reads DVKVTQSSRYLVKRTGEKVFLECVQDMDHENMFWYRQDPGLGLRLIYFSYDVKMKEKGDIPEGYSVSREKKERFSLILESASTNQTSMYLCASGGGDLHFGNGTRLTVT.

This clonotype was observed a handful of times. The chain uses TRBV19 and TRBJ1-5; D might be TRBD1 (6 bases). Deletions cut 10 bases from V and 6 bases from J, with 16 bases between. Germline assignment: CDR1 LNHDA and CDR2 SQIVND (reference sequence). The CDR3 extends over 13 amino acids. In DNA, the CDR3 is TGTGCCACCACGGGGGGCTGGAGTCAGCCCCAGCATTTT. Residues: CATTGGWSQPQHF.

The chain carries TRBV7-2 and TRBJ1-5; D gene ambiguous. The CDR3 runs 14 residues. The V and J ends lost 6 bases and 4 bases respectively, with 13 bases between them. Germline V gene data show CDR1 as SGHTA and CDR2 as FQGNSA. CDR3 nucleotides: TGTGCCAGCAGAGGGCCGGGTGGGAATCAGCCCCAGCATTTT. This gives the protein CASRGPGGNQPQHF.

The sample holds many counts of this clonotype. The chain links TRBV7-8 to TRBJ2-7; TRBD2 might be the D (6 bases). Germline CDR1 and CDR2: SGHVS and FQNEAQ. The CDR3 contains 12 residues. Between the trimmed V and J ends, which lost 0 bases and 6 bases, there was a span of 6 bases. The CDR3 region has the DNA TGTGCCAGCAGCTTAGCAGCGGGCGAGCAGTACTTC. Translating it yields CASSLAAGEQYF. Based on the CDR3 plus reference TRBV7-8 and TRBJ2-7, the full variable domain is GAGVSQSPRYKVAKRGQDVALRCDPISGHVSLFWYQQALGQGPEFLTYFQNEAQLDKSGLPSDRFFAERPEGSVSTLKIQRTQQEDSAVYLCASSLAAGEQYFGPGTRLTVT.

The gene calls are TRBV27 and TRBJ2-7; D unresolved. The length of the CDR3 is 12 residues. Germline V gene lookup returns CDR1 MNHEY and CDR2 SMNVEV (reference sequence). V lost 4 bases and J 6 bases, leaving 10 bases between the germline ends. CDR3 amino acids: CASSYFKSEQYF. The CDR3 coding sequence is TGTGCCAGCAGTTACTTCAAGAGCGAGCAGTACTTC.

This clonotype appeared many times. The V and J genes are TRBV25-1 and TRBJ2-3, with 8 bases aligning to TRBD2. CDR1 and CDR2 (germline): MGHDK, SYGVNS. Trimming cost V 2 bases and J 4 bases; bases outside gene matches: 8. This CDR3 is 16 amino acids long. The CDR3 loop is CASSEKAGVGADTQYF. CDR3 sequence (DNA): TGTGCCAGCAGTGAAAAAGCGGGAGTAGGTGCAGATACGCAGTATTTT.

The chain joins TRBV7-3 to TRBJ2-1, with D tentatively TRBD1 (5 bases). The CDR3 is 14 amino acids. Trimming pared 4 bases from V and 6 bases from J, leaving 13 bases between. Germline assignment: CDR1 SGHTA and CDR2 FQGTGA. The CDR3 here is CASSWGGPGNEQFF. The CDR3 DNA sequence: TGTGCCAGCAGCTGGGGCGGACCTGGCAATGAGCAGTTCTTC.

Ten or more counts support this clonotype. The rearrangement uses TRBV21-1 and TRBJ2-3; no DNA check was done on the table's D call, TRBD2. TRBV21-1 corresponds to a pseudogene. The CDR3 is made up of 15 amino acids. This CDR3 is CASSIPGLITDTQYF. The CDR3 nucleotides read TGTGCCAGCAGCATACCGGGACTAATCACAGATACGCAGTATTTT.

Many counts were recorded for this clonotype. J is TRBJ2-2 and V is TRBV27; a possible D gene is TRBD1 (6 bases). Trimming pared 3 bases from V and 5 bases from J, leaving 16 bases between. The CDR3 has 16 amino acids. CDR1 is MNHEY and CDR2 is SMNVEV in the germline V gene (reference sequence). The CDR3 nucleotides are TGTGCCAGCAGTTTCCTATTGCCGACAGGTACCGGGGAGCTGTTTTTT. Protein: CASSFLLPTGTGELFF.

This clonotype has a count of ten or more. This chain joins TRBV4-1 and TRBJ2-3, with 10 positions matching TRBD2. After removal of 3 bases from V and 2 bases from J, the junction contained 11 bases not matched to a gene. This CDR3 comprises 18 residues. The germline CDR1 and CDR2 sequences are MGHRA and YSYEKL. CDR3 bases: TGCGCCAGCAGCCAGCGTTTAGCGGGAGGCCGAAACACAGATACGCAGTATTTT. Translation gives CASSQRLAGGRNTDTQYF.

This clonotype appeared many times. J is TRBJ1-1 and V is TRBV27; D is uncertain. Germline CDR1 is MNHEY and CDR2 is SMNVEV (reference sequence). This CDR3 comprises 13 residues. With 1 base removed from V and 8 bases from J, the gap between germline ends came to 11 bases. The CDR3 region is CASSLWQDGEAFF. The CDR3 nucleotides read TGTGCCAGCAGTTTATGGCAGGACGGCGAAGCTTTCTTT.

In its sample, this clonotype was seen many times. This rearrangement joins TRBV7-8 to TRBJ2-1; 10 nucleotides agree with TRBD1. CDR1 and CDR2 from the germline V gene are SGHVS and FQNEAQ. The V and J ends lost 2 bases and 6 bases, in that order; junction bases with no gene match: 1. The CDR3 has 14 amino acids. This CDR3 is CASSLRDRGNEQFF. The CDR3 DNA reads as TGTGCCAGCAGCTTACGGGACAGGGGCAATGAGCAGTTCTTC.